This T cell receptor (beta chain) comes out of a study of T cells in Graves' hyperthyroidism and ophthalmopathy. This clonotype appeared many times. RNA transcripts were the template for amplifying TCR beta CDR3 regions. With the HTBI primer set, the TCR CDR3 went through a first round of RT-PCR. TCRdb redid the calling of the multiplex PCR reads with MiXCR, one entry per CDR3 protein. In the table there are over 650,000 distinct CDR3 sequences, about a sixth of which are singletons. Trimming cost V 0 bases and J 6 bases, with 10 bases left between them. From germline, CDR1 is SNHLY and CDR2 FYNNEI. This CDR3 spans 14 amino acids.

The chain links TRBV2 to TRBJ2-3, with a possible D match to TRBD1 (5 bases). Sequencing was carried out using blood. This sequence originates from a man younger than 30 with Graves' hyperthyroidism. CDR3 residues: CASSEAGLSDTQYF. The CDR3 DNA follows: TGTGCCAGCAGTGAAGCGGGGCTCAGCGATACGCAGTATTTT.